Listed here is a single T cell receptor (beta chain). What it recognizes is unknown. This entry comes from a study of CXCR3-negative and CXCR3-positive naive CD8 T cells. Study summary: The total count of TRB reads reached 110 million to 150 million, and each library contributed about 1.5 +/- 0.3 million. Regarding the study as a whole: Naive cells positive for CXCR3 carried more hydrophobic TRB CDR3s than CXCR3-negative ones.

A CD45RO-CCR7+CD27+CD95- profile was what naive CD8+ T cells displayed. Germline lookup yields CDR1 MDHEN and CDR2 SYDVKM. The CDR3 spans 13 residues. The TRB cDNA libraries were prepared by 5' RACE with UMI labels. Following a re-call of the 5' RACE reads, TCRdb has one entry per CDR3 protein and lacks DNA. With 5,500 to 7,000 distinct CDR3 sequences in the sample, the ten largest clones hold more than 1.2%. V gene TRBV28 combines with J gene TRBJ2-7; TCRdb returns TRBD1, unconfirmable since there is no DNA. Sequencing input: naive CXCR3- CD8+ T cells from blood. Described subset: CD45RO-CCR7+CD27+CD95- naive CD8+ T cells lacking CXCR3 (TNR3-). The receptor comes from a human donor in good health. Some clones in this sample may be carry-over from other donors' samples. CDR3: CASRSPGGYEQYF.